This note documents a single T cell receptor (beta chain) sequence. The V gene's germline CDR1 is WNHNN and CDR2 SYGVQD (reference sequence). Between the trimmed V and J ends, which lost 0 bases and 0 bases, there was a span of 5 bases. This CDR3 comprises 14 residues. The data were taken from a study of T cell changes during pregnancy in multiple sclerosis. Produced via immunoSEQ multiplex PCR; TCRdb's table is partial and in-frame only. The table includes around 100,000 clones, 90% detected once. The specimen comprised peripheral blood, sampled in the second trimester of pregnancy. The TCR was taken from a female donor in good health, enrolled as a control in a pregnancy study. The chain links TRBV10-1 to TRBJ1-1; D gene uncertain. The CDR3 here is CASSESRVNTEAFF. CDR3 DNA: TGCGCCAGCAGTGAGTCCCGGGTGAACACTGAAGCTTTCTTT.